The source of this T cell receptor beta chain is a study of CXCR3-negative and CXCR3-positive naive CD8 T cells (dated by TCRdb to about 2019). For the study in its entirety: Roughly 130 million TRB reads were obtained in total, roughly 1.5 +/- 0.3 million reads per library. Data from 11 donors, pooled across two independent experiments, went into the diversity and physicochemical repertoire analyses. TRBV-TRBJ cluster analysis included naive subsets from a handful of donors and memory cells from 3 donors. The paper's findings and limits, for the study overall: Repertoire diversity was comparably high in both naive subsets but much lower in memory CD8+ T cells. Because surface CD5, which is linked to self-reactivity in mice, was comparable between the naive subsets, TCR interaction strength was also inferred from the physicochemical properties of TRB CDR3s. CXCR3 expression partially decreased after cryopreservation, so most assays used freshly isolated PBMCs. Compared with CXCR3-negative naive cells, CXCR3-positive naive cells had TRB CDR3s with higher hydrophobicity (lower Kidera factor 4), lower energy, and higher strength and volume indices. Within the same donor, TRBV-TRBJ usage looked similar between naive CXCR3-negative and CXCR3-positive cells, but memory cells had distinct patterns.

Comment on this clonotype: Its recognized antigen is unknown.

CDR1 SEHNR and CDR2 FQNEAQ are derived from the germline V gene (reference sequence). Including the terminal cysteine and phenylalanine, the CDR3 comprises 18 residues. No nucleotide data were recorded. For sequencing, a NextSeq 550 was employed. The Human TCR Profiling Kit (MiLaboratory) was used to prepare UMI-labeled 5' RACE TRB cDNA libraries. cDNA synthesis used the entire amount of extracted RNA, and PCR amplification then used the entire amount of cDNA produced. Libraries were prepared in parallel using an identical number of PCR cycles. The published analysis was carried out like this. With a requirement of at least two reads per UMI, MIGEC and MiXCR extracted about 50,000 +/- 10,000 unique UMI-labeled TRB cDNA molecules per library. Each library averaged about 40,000 +/- 10,000 functional in-frame TRB CDR3 nucleotide clonotypes without stop codons. Diversity metrics, including normalized Shannon-Wiener and Chao1, were computed in VDJtools after downsampling to 5000 UMI-labeled TRB molecules per sample. Clonotype-size-weighted physicochemical properties of the central five CDR3 residues (interaction energy, strength, volume and Kidera factor 4) were computed in VDJtools. The reads were reprocessed in TCRdb, with one entry per CDR3 protein sequence and no accompanying DNA. The V and J calls and clone size are TCRdb's, not the authors'. The table for this sample shows fewer than 140,000 distinct CDR3 sequences. The ten largest clones represent 0.3% to 0.45% of the sample.

For every CD8+ T cell subset, approximately 300,000 cells were flow-sorted straight into RLT lysis buffer, and each subset was sorted in triplicate. To exclude memory contaminants, naive CD8+ T cells were stringently defined as CD45RO-CCR7+CD27+CD95-. Peripheral blood mononuclear cells were isolated from buffy coats using standard density gradient centrifugation. A FACSAria III was used to flow-sort naive CXCR3-negative and CXCR3-positive CD8+ T cells. Total RNA was extracted from sorted cells using an RNeasy Mini Kit. This chain joins TRBV7-9 to TRBJ1-2; TCRdb's D call, TRBD1, is unchecked because there is no DNA. The TCR was taken from a human donor in good health. Some clones in this sample may be carry-over from other donors' samples. The sequencing sample was made of naive CXCR3+ CD8+ T cells from blood. Read against the paper, the sample's cell subset or site label means: CD45RO-CCR7+CD27+CD95- naive CD8+ T cells expressing CXCR3 (TNR3+). CDR3 protein: CASSSPVTPSTEAYGYTF.